The rows below give T cell receptor beta chains drawn from one sample of a study of immune evolution from preneoplasia to lung adenocarcinoma. The assay was immunoSEQ multiplex PCR, and TCRdb's table has in-frame clones only and misses some. In the table there are 6,500 to 8,500 clones, 82% of which are singletons. The sample taken for sequencing was FFPE minimally invasive lung adenocarcinoma tissue. Every receptor here comes from a person between 65 and 80 years old with lung adenocarcinoma. Both conserved end residues are part of each CDR3. A D gene is named only where the DNA matches it firmly. The size entry is marked missing in some rows and otherwise reads once, few, many or a size class.

size: once; D: NA; V: TRBV6-1; J: TRBJ1-1; CDR3: CASSEDQQRDTEAFF; DNA: TGTGCCAGCAGTGAAGACCAGCAGAGAGACACTGAAGCTTTCTTT
size: NA; D: NA; V: TRBV28; J: TRBJ2-7; CDR3: CASSSVTEPRSYEQYF; DNA: TGTGCCAGCAGTTCCGTGACGGAACCCCGATCCTACGAGCAGTACTTC
size: NA; D: NA; V: TRBV11-2; J: TRBJ1-2; CDR3: CASSLGFGQNYGYTF; DNA: TGTGCCAGCAGCTTAGGATTTGGGCAAAACTATGGCTACACCTTC
size: NA; D: TRBD1; V: TRBV10-2; J: TRBJ2-3; CDR3: CASRETGVGTDTQYF; DNA: TGCGCCAGCAGAGAAACAGGGGTTGGAACAGATACGCAGTATTTT
size: few; D: TRBD1; V: TRBV5-5; J: TRBJ2-3; CDR3: CASSGQGSGTQYF; DNA: TGTGCCAGCAGCGGACAGGGATCAGGGACGCAGTATTTT
size: NA; D: NA; V: TRBV4-1; J: TRBJ1-2; CDR3: CASSPVNVRGAHGYTF; DNA: TGCGCCAGCAGCCCAGTGAATGTCAGGGGCGCGCATGGCTACACCTTC
size: once; D: NA; V: TRBV6-1; J: TRBJ2-5; CDR3: CASSLVRRGETQYF; DNA: TGTGCCAGCAGCCTCGTAAGGAGGGGCGAGACCCAGTACTTC
size: NA; D: NA; V: TRBV7-8; J: TRBJ1-6; CDR3: CASSLETNSPLHF; DNA: TGTGCCAGCAGCTTAGAAACTAATTCACCCCTCCACTTT
size: NA; D: TRBD2; V: TRBV10-1; J: TRBJ2-1; CDR3: CASTFRRGSYNEQFF; DNA: TGCGCCAGCACCTTCCGGCGGGGGTCCTACAATGAGCAGTTCTTC
size: NA; D: NA; V: TRBV7-9; J: TRBJ1-2; CDR3: CASSANNEVVGGYTF; DNA: TGTGCCAGCAGCGCCAACAACGAGGTAGTGGGTGGCTACACCTTC
size: NA; D: TRBD1; V: TRBV2; J: TRBJ2-2; CDR3: CASIRDRNTGELFF; DNA: TGTGCCAGCATCCGGGACAGGAACACCGGGGAGCTATTTTTT
size: NA; D: TRBD1; V: TRBV7-3; J: TRBJ2-1; CDR3: CASSLIQGAADEQFF; DNA: TGTGCCAGCAGCTTAATTCAGGGGGCGGCCGATGAGCAGTTCTTC
size: NA; D: NA; V: TRBV27; J: TRBJ1-4; CDR3: CASGEGRARQKLFF; DNA: TGTGCCAGCGGAGAGGGCAGGGCTAGGCAAAAACTGTTTTTT
size: NA; D: NA; V: TRBV11-2; J: TRBJ2-4; CDR3: CASSLKLGLAKNIQYF; DNA: TGTGCCAGCAGCTTAAAGCTCGGTCTAGCCAAAAACATTCAGTACTTC
size: NA; D: NA; V: TRBV28; J: TRBJ2-1; CDR3: CASSLLDSYNEQFF; DNA: TGTGCCAGCAGTTTACTCGACAGTTACAATGAGCAGTTCTTC
size: NA; D: NA; V: TRBV5-1; J: TRBJ1-2; CDR3: CASSPQGSAYGYTF; DNA: TGCGCCAGCAGCCCACAGGGTTCCGCATATGGCTACACCTTC
size: NA; D: NA; V: TRBV7-9; J: TRBJ2-3; CDR3: CASSLVGRTDTQYF; DNA: TGTGCCAGCAGCTTAGTAGGGCGCACAGATACGCAGTATTTT
size: NA; D: NA; V: TRBV5-1; J: TRBJ1-3; CDR3: CASSPFGNTIYF; DNA: TGCGCCAGCAGCCCCTTTGGAAACACCATATATTTT
size: once; D: NA; V: TRBV27; J: TRBJ2-2; CDR3: CASSSRRELSGTGELFF; DNA: TGTGCCAGCAGTTCCCGGCGCGAGCTGAGTGGCACCGGGGAGCTGTTTTTT
size: NA; D: TRBD1; V: TRBV27; J: TRBJ2-3; CDR3: CATSGQRKSTDTQYF; DNA: TGTGCCACCTCGGGACAGCGAAAAAGCACAGATACGCAGTATTTT
size: NA; D: TRBD2; V: TRBV9; J: TRBJ2-5; CDR3: CASSVGGSGEETQYF; DNA: TGTGCCAGCAGCGTAGGTGGTAGCGGGGAGGAGACCCAGTACTTC
size: NA; D: TRBD1; V: TRBV4-1; J: TRBJ2-7; CDR3: CASSETGQEFYEQYF; DNA: TGCGCCAGCAGCGAGACGGGACAGGAGTTCTACGAGCAGTACTTC
size: NA; D: NA; V: TRBV5-1; J: TRBJ2-2; CDR3: CASSLDSVGELFF; DNA: TGCGCCAGCAGCTTGGATTCTGTCGGGGAGCTGTTTTTT
size: few; D: TRBD1; V: TRBV18; J: TRBJ1-3; CDR3: CASSPKQGASGGNTIYF; DNA: TGTGCCAGCTCACCGAAACAGGGGGCATCGGGAGGAAACACCATATATTTT